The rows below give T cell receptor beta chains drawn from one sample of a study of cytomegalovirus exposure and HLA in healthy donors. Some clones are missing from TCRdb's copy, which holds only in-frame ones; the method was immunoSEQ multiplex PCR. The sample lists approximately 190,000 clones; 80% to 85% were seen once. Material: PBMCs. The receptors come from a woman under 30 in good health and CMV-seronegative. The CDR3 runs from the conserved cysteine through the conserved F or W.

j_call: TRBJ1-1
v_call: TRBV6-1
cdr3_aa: CASSFRSVTEAFF

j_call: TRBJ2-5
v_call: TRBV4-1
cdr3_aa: CASSPETGRYQETQYF

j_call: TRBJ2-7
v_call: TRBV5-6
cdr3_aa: CASSVSGPFLSSGEQYF

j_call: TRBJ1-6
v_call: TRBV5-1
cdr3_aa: CASSLAYSSYNSPLHF

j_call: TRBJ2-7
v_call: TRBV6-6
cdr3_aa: CASSYGAPTEQYF

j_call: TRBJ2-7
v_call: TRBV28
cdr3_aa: CASGITGAYEQYF

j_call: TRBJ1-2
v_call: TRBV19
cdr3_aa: CASSGAADNYGYTF

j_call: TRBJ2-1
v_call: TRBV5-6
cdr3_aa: CASSHGTPDQFF

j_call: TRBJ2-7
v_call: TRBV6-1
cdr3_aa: CASSMEQDSYEQYF

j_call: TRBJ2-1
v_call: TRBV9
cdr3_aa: CASSPIAGLEYNEQFF

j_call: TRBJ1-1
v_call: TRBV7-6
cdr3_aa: CASSQQEDTEAFF

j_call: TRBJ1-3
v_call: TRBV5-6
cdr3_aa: CASSLVAIENTIYF

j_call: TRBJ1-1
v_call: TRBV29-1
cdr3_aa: CSVAGRGTEAFF

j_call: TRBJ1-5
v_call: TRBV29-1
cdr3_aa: CSVASGRHQPQHF

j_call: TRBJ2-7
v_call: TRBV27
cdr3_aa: CASSLSGQGAYEQYF

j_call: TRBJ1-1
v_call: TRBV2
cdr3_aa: CASSLPAGDRGNTEAFF

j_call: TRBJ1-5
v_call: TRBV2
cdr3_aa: CASSEALGQTQPQHF

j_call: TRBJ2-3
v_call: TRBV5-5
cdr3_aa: CASSGGTGFSTDTQYF

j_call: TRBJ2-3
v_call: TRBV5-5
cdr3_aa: CASSLGGLVTSTDTQYF

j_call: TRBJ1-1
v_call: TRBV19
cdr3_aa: CASSIELLNTEAFF

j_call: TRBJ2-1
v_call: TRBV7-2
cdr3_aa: CASSRGANEQFF

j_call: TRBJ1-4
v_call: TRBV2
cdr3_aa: CASSDRQGVEKLFF

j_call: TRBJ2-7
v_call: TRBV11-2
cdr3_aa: CASSLSSGRSYEQYF

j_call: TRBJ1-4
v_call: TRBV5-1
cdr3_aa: CASRPPDSNEKLFF

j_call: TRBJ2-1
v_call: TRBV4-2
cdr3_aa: CASSQVGLAGGRNEQFF

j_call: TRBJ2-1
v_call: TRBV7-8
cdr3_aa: CASSLVRETYNEQFF

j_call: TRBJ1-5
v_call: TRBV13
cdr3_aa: CASSLGQSNQPQHF

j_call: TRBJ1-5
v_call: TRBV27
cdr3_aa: CASSYRENQPQHF

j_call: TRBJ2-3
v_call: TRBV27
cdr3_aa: CASSLTSGRQNTDTQYF

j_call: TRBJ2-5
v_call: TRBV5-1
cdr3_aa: CASTMEGTNQEAQYF

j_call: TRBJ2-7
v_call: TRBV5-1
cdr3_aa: CASSLTGPSYEQYF

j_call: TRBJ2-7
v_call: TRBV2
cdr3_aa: CASSGGTGPYEQYF

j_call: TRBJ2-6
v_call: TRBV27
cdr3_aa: CASSLLSYRGSSGANVLTF

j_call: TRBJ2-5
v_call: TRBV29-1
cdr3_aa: CSVGLAGGPKTQYF

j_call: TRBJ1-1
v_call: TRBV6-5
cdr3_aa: CASRAGTEAFF

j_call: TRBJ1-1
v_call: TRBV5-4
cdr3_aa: CASSRQGRGTEAFF

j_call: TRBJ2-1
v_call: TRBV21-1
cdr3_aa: CASSPHGAGTYNEQFF

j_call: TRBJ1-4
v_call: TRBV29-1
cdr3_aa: CSATGTVNEKLFF

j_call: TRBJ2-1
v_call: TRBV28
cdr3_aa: CAGQRERGNEQFF

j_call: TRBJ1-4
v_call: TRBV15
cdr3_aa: CATSRVGGFNEKLFF

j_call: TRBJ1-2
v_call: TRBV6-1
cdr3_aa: CASSEARTGDGYTF

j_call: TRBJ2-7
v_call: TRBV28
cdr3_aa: CASSRYEQYF

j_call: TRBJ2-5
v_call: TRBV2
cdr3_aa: CASRTAGQETQYF

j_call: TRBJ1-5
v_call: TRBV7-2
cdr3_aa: CASSQFGTVSNQPQHF

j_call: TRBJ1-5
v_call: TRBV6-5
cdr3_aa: CASRRQIINQPQHF

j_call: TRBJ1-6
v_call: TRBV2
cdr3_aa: CASSQLHRVFSYNSPLHF

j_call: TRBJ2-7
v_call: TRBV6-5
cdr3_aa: CASSLTTGTPYEQYF

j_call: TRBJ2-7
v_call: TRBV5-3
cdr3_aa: CARSCTRVDTPELLRLSSYEQYF

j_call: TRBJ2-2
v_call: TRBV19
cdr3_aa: CASSIHGTGLTGELFF

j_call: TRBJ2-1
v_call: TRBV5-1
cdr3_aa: CASSLVQGQDEQFF

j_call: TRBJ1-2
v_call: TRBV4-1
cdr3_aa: CASSQDLYGYTF

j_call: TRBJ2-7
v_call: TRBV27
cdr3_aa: CASSFMAGGRLDEQYF

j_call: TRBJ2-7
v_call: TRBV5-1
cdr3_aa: CASSFGNSYEQYF

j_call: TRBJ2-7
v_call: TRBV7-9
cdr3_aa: CASSSPQGSSSYEQYF